This T cell receptor (beta chain) was found in a study of T-cell memory formation after mild COVID-19. Study details: TCR clusters mostly belonged to single donors.

TCRdb re-analysed the 5' RACE reads in MiXCR, keeping a single row per CDR3 protein. The sample has about 600,000 distinct CDR3 sequences, less than 25% seen once. Study-wide results and limits: Day 15 to 85 contracting clones showed balanced CD4/CD8; day 15 to 37 expanders favored CD4+. Pre-infection memory harbored some responding clones, suggesting cross-reactive memory joined.

On this clonotype: Antigen unknown.

Germline CDR1 reads SNHLY; CDR2 reads FYNNEI. Trimming took off 3 bases at V and 6 bases at J, with 3 bases between the two ends. The CDR3 is made up of 10 amino acids. V gene TRBV2 combines with J gene TRBJ2-7; D call uncertain. The sequenced material came from PBMCs or a T cell subset sorted from them (not recorded which). The sequence was collected from an adult woman who had mild COVID-19 (a few samples of this study predate the infection). Cell type and time point are not known. CDR3 sequence: CASSESEQYF. DNA of the CDR3: TGTGCCAGCAGTGAGAGCGAGCAGTACTTC.